Shown below are 16 T cell receptor beta chains from a single sample sequenced in a study of control samples from healthy donors and cancer patients. The protocol was immunoSEQ multiplex PCR, while the TCRdb copy is restricted to in-frame clones and leaves out a portion. The table lists some 65,000 clones, roughly 84% of them singletons, with 2.9% in the top ten. The sequencing sample was made of PBMCs. These receptors were collected from a woman aged 45-60 years with lung cancer.

The chain employs TRBV30 and TRBJ1-2, with D perhaps TRBD1 (5 bases). V was pared by 0 bases and J by 8 bases, with 13 bases between. In germline, CDR1 is GTSNPN, CDR2 SVGIG (reference sequence). The CDR3 covers 13 residues. The CDR3 DNA is TGTGCCTGGAGTGTTTCCGGGGGTGGGGGCTACACCTTC. Translating it yields CAWSVSGGGGYTF.

Only one count was recorded for this clone. At one end the junction does not follow the germline gene, possibly because of a read error. The J gene is TRBJ1-2, the V gene TRBV29-1; TRBD1 aligns across 11 bases. CDR1 and CDR2 (germline): SQVTM, ANQGSEA. This CDR3 has 14 residues. The DNA of the CDR3 is TGCAGCGTGGAAGGGGACAGGGGGTCTTACGGCTACACCTTC. This codes for CSVEGDRGSYGYTF.

V usage is TRBV15 and J usage is TRBJ2-3; D not certain. Germline assignment: CDR1 LNHNV and CDR2 YYDKDF (reference sequence). The CDR3 totals 12 residues. Trimming took 1 base from V and 4 from J, leaving 3 bases between them. The CDR3 region is CATSRGSDTQYF. Written as DNA, the CDR3 is TGTGCCACCAGCAGAGGTTCAGATACGCAGTATTTT.

CDR3 coding DNA: TGCGCCATACAGGGGGCTCGGGACACTGAAGCTTTCTTT. It is translated as CAIQGARDTEAFF. The chain has TRBV10-2 and TRBJ1-1, with 9 bases lining up with TRBD1. Germline-derived CDR1 and CDR2 are WSHSY and SAAADI. This CDR3 has 13 amino acids. The V gene end was trimmed by 10 bases and the J gene end by 3 bases; junction bases not matched to a gene: 6.

This chain links TRBV5-1 with TRBJ1-1; D is unresolved. Per germline, CDR1 SGHRS and CDR2 YFSETQ. The CDR3 covers 14 residues. V lost 1 base and J 0 bases, leaving 7 bases between the germline ends. CDR3 bases: TGCGCCAGCAGCTTGAATTCGGTGAACACTGAAGCTTTCTTT. Its translation is CASSLNSVNTEAFF.

This clone was recorded once. This chain uses TRBV6-6 with TRBJ2-5; TRBD2 matches 7 bases. CDR3 size: 12 residues. Germline V gene data show CDR1 as MNHNY and CDR2 as SVGAGI (reference sequence). V dropped 8 bases and J dropped 2; count of bases not matched to a gene: 2. DNA of the CDR3: TGTGCCAGCCAGCGGGGTCAAGAGACCCAGTACTTC. Translating it yields CASQRGQETQYF.

The gene calls are TRBV4-3 and TRBJ1-2; no clear D. Germline CDR1 is LGHNA and CDR2 is YSLEER. Between the trimmed V and J ends, which lost 0 bases and 4 bases, there was a span of 12 bases. The CDR3 has 15 residues. The CDR3, as DNA: TGCGCCAGCAGCCAAGAACAACCCAGCGGCTATGGCTACACCTTC. Protein: CASSQEQPSGYGYTF.

The gene calls are TRBV4-3 and TRBJ1-2; D unclear. The CDR3 spans 17 residues. The ends were cut back, 0 bases at V and 0 bases at J, with 14 bases in the middle. Germline assignment: CDR1 LGHNA and CDR2 YSLEER. CDR3 in DNA: TGCGCCAGCAGCCAAGATGCGGGAAAGCTAGCTAACTATGGCTACACCTTC. The encoded protein is CASSQDAGKLANYGYTF.

The genes are TRBV6-2 or TRBV6-3 and TRBJ1-2; TRBD1 is a possible D gene (5 bases). Trimming pared 5 bases from V and 3 bases from J, leaving 13 bases between. This CDR3 spans 14 amino acids. CDR1 MNHEY and CDR2 SVGEGT come from the germline V gene. The CDR3 protein is CASSPRQGYYGYTF. Here the CDR3 DNA reads TGTGCCAGCAGTCCCCGTCAGGGCTACTATGGCTACACCTTC.

The chain joins TRBV6-5 to TRBJ1-5; D unclear. Germline CDR1 is MNHEY and CDR2 is SVGAGI. With 7 bases removed from V and 0 bases from J, the gap between germline ends came to 10 bases. This CDR3 spans 14 amino acids. The CDR3 DNA follows: TGTGCCAGCACCCGAGGGCCTAGCAATCAGCCCCAGCATTTT. This encodes CASTRGPSNQPQHF.

V is TRBV24-1 and J is TRBJ1-2; no clear D gene. The V gene's germline CDR1 is KGHDR and CDR2 SFDVKD. The V gene lost 0 bases and the J gene lost 5 bases, with 9 bases spanning the gap. The CDR3 totals 14 residues. The CDR3 nucleotides read TGTGCCACCAGTGATTTGAGAAGGGTTTATGGCTACACCTTC. This codes for CATSDLRRVYGYTF.

The rearrangement joins TRBV19 to TRBJ1-5; D may be TRBD1 (5 bases). CDR1 is LNHDA and CDR2 is SQIVND in the germline V gene (reference sequence). Trimming took off 3 bases at V and 5 bases at J, with 8 bases between the two ends. The CDR3 sequence is 13 residues long. The CDR3 nucleotides are TGTGCCAGTAGTATCCCGGGGGATCAGCCCCAGCATTTT. This translates into CASSIPGDQPQHF.

V usage is TRBV11-3 and J usage is TRBJ1-5, with a weak D call TRBD1 (6 bases). V was pared by 8 bases and J by 7 bases, with 18 bases between. The length of the CDR3 is 14 residues. CDR1 and CDR2 (germline): SGHNT, YENEEA. CDR3 region: CASSPGGPGQPQHF. CDR3 nucleotides: TGTGCCAGCTCTCCCGGGGGCCCAGGGCAGCCCCAGCATTTT.

The V call is TRBV6-2 or TRBV6-3, the J call TRBJ1-2, with D perhaps TRBD1 (6 bases). Germline CDR1 and CDR2: MNHEY and SVGEGT. The CDR3 has 17 amino acids. V lost 3 bases and J lost 3, with 20 bases in between. In nucleotides, the CDR3 is TGTGCCAGCAGTTATACGGGACAAAGGACTGAATACTATGGCTACACCTTC. Protein sequence: CASSYTGQRTEYYGYTF.

The rearrangement joins TRBV6-6 to TRBJ2-7, with TRBD1 matching over 11 bases. This CDR3 region has 15 residues. J was trimmed by 7 bases and V by 4 bases; bases with no gene match: 9. From germline, CDR1 is MNHNY and CDR2 SVGAGI (reference sequence). The CDR3 region has the DNA TGTGCCAGCAGTTTTGTCGGACAGGGGGCTCAAGAGCAGTACTTC. It encodes CASSFVGQGAQEQYF.

The chain employs TRBV9 and TRBJ2-4; no reliable D call. Looked up from germline, CDR1 is SGDLS and CDR2 is YYNGEE. The CDR3 contains 13 residues. Trimming left V 3 bases short and J 1 base short, with 5 bases between. The CDR3 loop reads CASSGAAKNIQYF. Written as DNA, the CDR3 is TGTGCCAGCAGCGGGGCTGCCAAAAACATTCAGTACTTC.